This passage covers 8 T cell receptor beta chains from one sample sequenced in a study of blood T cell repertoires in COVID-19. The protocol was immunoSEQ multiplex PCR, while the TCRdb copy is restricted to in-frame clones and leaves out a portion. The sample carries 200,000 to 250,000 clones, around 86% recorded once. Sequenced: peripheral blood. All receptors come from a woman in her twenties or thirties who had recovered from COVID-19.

The CDR3, as DNA: TGTGCCAGCAGTTCTACCGGGTCCCCCACCCACGAGCAGTACTTC. This encodes CASSSTGSPTHEQYF. The gene calls are TRBV6-5 and TRBJ2-7; no firm D call. Germline CDR1 and CDR2: MNHEY and SVGAGI. The CDR3 extends over 15 amino acids. V lost 4 bases and J 5 bases, leaving 18 bases between the germline ends.

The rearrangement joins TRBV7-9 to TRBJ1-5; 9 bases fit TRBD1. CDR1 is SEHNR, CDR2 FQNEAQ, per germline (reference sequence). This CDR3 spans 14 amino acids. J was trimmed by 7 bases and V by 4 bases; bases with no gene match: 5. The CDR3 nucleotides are TGTGCCAGCAGCTCGGGACAGGGCAGCCAGCCCCAGCATTTT. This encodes CASSSGQGSQPQHF.

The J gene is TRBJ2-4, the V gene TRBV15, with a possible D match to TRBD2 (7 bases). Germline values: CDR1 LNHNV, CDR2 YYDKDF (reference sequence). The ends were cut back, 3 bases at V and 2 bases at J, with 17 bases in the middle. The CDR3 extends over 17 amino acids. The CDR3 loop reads CATSRVRGGVSKNIQYF. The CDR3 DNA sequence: TGTGCCACCAGCAGGGTTCGAGGGGGGGTGTCCAAAAACATTCAGTACTTC.

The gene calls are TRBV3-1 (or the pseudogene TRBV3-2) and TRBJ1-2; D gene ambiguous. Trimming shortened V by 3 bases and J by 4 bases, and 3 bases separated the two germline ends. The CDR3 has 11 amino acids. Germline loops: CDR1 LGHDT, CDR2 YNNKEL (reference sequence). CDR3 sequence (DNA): TGTGCCAGCAGCCACGGCTATGGCTACACCTTC. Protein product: CASSHGYGYTF.

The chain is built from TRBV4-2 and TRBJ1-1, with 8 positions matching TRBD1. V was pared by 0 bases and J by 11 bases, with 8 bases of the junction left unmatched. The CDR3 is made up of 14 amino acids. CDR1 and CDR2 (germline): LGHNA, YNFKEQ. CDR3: CASSQDRGPIVAFF. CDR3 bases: TGTGCCAGCAGCCAAGACAGGGGGCCGATTGTGGCTTTCTTT.

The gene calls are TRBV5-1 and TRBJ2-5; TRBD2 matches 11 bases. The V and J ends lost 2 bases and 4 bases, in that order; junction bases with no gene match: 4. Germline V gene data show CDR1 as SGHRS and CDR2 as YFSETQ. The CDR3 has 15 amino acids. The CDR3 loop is CASSFSGGERETQYF. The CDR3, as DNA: TGCGCCAGCAGCTTTAGCGGGGGGGAGCGAGAGACCCAGTACTTC.

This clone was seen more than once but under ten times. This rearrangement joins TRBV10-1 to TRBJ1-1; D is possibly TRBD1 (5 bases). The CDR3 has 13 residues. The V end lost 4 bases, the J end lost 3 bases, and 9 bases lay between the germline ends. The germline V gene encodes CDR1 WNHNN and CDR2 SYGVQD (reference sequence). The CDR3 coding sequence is TGCGCCAGCAGTGCCGAAGGGGACACTGAAGCTTTCTTT. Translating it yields CASSAEGDTEAFF.

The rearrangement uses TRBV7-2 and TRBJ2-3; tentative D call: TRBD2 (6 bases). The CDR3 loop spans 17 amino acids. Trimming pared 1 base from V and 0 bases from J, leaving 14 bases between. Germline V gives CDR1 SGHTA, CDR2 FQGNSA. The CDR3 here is CASSLVGIGGSTDTQYF. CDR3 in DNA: TGTGCCAGCAGCTTAGTTGGTATTGGGGGGAGCACAGATACGCAGTATTTT.